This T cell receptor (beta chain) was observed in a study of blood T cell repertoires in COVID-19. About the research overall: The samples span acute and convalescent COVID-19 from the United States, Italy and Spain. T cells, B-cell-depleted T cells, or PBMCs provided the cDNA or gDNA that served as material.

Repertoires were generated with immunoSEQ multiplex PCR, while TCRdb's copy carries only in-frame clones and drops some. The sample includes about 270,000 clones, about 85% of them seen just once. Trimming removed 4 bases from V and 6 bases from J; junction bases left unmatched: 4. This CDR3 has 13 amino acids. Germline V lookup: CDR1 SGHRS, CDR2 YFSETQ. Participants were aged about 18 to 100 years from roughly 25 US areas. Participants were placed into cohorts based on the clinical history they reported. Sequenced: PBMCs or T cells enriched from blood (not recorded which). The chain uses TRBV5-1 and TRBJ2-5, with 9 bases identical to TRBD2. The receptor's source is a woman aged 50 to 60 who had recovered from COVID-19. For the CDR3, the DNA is TGCGCCAGCAGCCCTAGCGGGATCCAGACCCAGTACTTC. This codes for CASSPSGIQTQYF.